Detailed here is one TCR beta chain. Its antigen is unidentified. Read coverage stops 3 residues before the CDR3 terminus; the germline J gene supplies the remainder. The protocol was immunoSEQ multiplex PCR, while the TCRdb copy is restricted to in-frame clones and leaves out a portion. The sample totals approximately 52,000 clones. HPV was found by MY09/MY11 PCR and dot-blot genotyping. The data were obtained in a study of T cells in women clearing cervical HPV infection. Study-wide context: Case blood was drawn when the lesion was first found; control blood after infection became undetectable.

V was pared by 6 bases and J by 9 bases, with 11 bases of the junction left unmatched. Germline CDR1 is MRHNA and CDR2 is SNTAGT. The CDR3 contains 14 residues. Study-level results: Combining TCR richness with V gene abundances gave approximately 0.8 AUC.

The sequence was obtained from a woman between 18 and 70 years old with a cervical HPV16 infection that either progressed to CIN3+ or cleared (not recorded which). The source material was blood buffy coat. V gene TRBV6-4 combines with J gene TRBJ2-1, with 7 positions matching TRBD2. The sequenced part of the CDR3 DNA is TGTGCCAGCAGCGAAAGCGGGATATGGGGTGAG. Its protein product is CASSESGIWGE. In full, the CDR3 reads CASSESGIWGEQFF.